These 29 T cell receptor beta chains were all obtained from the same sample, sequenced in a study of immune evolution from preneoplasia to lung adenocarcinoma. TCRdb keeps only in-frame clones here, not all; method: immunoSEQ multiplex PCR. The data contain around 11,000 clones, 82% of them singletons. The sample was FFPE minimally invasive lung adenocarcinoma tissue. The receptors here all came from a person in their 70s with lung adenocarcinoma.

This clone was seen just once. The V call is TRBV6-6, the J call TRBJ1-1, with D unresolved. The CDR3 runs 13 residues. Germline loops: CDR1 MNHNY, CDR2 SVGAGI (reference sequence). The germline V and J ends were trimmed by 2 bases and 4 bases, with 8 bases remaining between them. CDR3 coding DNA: TGTGCCAGCAGTTACGGGGAGGGCACTGAAGCTTTCTTT. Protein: CASSYGEGTEAFF.

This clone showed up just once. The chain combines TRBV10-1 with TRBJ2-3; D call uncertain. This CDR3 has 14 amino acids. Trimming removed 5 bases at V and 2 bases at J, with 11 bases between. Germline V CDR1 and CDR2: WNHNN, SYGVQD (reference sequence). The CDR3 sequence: CASSPSTPTDTQYF. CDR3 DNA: TGCGCCAGCAGTCCCAGTACTCCCACAGATACGCAGTATTTT.

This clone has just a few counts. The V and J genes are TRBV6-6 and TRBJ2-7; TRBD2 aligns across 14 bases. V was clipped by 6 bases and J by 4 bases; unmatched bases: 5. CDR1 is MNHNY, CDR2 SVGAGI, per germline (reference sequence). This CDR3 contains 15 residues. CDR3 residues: CASSKGTSGGYEQYF. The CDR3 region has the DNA TGTGCCAGCAGCAAAGGGACTAGCGGGGGTTACGAGCAGTACTTC.

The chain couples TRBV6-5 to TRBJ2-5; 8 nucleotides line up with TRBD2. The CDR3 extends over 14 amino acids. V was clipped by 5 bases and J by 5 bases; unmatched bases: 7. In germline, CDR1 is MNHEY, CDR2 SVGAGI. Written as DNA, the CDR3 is TGTGCCAGCAGTCCCGGGGGGGGAGTCGAGACCCAGTACTTC. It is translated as CASSPGGGVETQYF.

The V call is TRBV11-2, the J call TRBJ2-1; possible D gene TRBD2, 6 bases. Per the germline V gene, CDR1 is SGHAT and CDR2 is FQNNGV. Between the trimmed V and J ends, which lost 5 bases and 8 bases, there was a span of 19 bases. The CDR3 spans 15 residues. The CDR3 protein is CASSPTRGRIHEQFF. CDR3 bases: TGTGCCAGCAGCCCCACCCGTGGGAGGATTCATGAGCAGTTCTTC.

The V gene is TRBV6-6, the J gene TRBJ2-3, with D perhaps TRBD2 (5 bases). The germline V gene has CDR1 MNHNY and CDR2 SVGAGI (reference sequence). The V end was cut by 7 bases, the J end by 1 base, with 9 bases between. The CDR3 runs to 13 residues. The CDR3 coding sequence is TGTGCCAGCACCGACGGGGGCACAGATACGCAGTATTTT. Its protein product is CASTDGGTDTQYF.

CDR3 in amino acids: CSAETVAEAFF. As DNA, the CDR3 is TGCAGTGCTGAAACTGTCGCTGAAGCTTTCTTT. This chain links TRBV20-1 with TRBJ1-1; D is ambiguous. Germline V gene lookup returns CDR1 DFQATT and CDR2 SNEGSKA (reference sequence). Trimming cost V 5 bases and J 6 bases, with 10 bases left between them. The CDR3 is made up of 11 amino acids.

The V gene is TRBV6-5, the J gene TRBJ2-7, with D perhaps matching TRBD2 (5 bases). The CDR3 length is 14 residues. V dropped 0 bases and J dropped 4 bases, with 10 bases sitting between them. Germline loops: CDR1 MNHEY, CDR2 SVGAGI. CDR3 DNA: TGTGCCAGCAGTTACTCAATGGGAGATTACGAGCAGTACTTC. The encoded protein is CASSYSMGDYEQYF.

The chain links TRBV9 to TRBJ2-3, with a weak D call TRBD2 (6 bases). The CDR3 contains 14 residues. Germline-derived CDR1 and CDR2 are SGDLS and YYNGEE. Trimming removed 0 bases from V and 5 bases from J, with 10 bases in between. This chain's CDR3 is CASSVETSQDTQYF. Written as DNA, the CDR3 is TGTGCCAGCAGCGTAGAAACTAGCCAAGATACGCAGTATTTT.

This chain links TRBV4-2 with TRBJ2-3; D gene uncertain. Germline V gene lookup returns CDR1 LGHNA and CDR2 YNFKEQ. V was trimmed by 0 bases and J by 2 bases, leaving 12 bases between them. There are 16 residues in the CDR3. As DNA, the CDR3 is TGTGCCAGCAGCCAAGAGGAGCGTGGGGACACAGATACGCAGTATTTT. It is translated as CASSQEERGDTDTQYF.

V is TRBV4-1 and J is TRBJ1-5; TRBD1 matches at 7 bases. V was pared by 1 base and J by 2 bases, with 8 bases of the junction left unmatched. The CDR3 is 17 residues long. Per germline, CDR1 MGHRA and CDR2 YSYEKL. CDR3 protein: CASSQGTGTVGNQPQHF. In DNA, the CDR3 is TGCGCCAGCAGCCAAGGGACCGGGACAGTTGGCAATCAGCCCCAGCATTTT.

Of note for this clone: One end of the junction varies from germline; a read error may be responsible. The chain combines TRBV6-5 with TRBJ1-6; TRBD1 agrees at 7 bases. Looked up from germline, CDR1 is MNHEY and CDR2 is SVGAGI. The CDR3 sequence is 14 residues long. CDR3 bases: TGTGCCAGCAGTTCCGGACAGGAAGGTTCATCCCTCCACTTT. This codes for CASSSGQEGSSLHF.

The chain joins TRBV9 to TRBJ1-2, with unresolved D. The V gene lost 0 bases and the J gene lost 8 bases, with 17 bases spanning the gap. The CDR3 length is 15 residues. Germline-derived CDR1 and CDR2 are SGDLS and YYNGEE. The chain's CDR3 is CASSVDAASAWGYTF. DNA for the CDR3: TGTGCCAGCAGCGTAGATGCGGCGTCCGCGTGGGGCTACACCTTC.

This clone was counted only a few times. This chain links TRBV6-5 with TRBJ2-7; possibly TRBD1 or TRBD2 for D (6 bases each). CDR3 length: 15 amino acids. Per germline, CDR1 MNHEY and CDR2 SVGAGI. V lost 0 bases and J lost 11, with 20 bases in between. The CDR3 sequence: CASSYSRDITAGKYF. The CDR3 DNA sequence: TGTGCCAGCAGTTACTCCCGGGACATTACGGCGGGAAAGTACTTC.

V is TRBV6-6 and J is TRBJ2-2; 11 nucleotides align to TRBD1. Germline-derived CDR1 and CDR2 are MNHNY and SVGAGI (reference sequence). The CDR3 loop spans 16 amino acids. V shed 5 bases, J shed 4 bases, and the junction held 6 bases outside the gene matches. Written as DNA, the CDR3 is TGTGCCAGCAGTCGGTCCGGGACAGGGGGCACCGGGGAGCTGTTTTTT. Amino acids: CASSRSGTGGTGELFF.

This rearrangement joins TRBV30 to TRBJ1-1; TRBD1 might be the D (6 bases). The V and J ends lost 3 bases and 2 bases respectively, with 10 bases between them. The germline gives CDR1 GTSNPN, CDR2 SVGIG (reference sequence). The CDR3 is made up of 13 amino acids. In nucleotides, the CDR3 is TGTGCCTGGAGGGGGGGCTACAACACTGAAGCTTTCTTT. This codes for CAWRGGYNTEAFF. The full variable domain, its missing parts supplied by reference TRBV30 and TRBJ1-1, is SQTIHQWPATLVQPVGSPLSLECTVEGTSNPNLYWYRQAAGRGLQLLFYSVGIGQISSEVPQNLSASRPQDRQFILSSKKLLLSDSGFYLCAWRGGYNTEAFFGQGTRLTVV.

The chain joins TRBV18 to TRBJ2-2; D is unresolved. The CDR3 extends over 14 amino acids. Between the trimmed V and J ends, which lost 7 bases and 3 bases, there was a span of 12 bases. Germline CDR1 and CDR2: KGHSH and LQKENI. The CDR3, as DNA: TGTGCCAGCTTTCCGCAGGCCGACACCGGGGAGCTGTTTTTT. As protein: CASFPQADTGELFF.

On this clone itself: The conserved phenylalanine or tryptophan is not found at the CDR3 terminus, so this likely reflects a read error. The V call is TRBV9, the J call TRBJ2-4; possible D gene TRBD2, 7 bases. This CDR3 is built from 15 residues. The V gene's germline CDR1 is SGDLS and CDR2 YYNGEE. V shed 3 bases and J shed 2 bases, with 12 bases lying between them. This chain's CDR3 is CASSGGGATKNIQYS. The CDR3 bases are TGTGCCAGCAGCGGGGGGGGCGCGACCAAAAACATTCAGTACTCC.

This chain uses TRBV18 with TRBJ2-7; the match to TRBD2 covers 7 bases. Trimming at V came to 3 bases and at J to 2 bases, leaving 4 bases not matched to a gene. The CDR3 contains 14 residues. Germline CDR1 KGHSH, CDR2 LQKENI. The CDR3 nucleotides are TGTGCCAGCTCACCCCGAGGACTAGCCTACGAGCAGTACTTC. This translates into CASSPRGLAYEQYF.

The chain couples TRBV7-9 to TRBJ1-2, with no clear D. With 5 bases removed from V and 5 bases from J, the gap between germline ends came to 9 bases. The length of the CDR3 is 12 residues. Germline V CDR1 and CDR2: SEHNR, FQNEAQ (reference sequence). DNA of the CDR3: TGTGCCAGCAGCCCCCTATGGTATGGCTACACCTTC. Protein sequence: CASSPLWYGYTF.

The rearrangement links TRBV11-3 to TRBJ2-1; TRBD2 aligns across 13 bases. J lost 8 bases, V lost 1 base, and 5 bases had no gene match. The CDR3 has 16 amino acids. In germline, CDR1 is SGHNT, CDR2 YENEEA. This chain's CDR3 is CASSLGLAGGRDEQFF. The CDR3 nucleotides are TGTGCCAGCAGCTTAGGACTAGCGGGAGGCCGCGATGAGCAGTTCTTC. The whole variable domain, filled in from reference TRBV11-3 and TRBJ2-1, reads EAGVVQSPRYKIIEKKQPVAFWCNPISGHNTLYWYLQNLGQGPELLIRYENEEAVDDSQLPKDRFSAERLKGVDSTLKIQPAELGDSAVYLCASSLGLAGGRDEQFFGPGTRLTVL.

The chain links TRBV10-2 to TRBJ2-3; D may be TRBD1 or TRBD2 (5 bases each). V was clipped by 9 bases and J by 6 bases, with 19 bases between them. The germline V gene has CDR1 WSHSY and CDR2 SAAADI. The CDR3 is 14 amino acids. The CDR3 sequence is CASRDAHWGDTQYF. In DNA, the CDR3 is TGCGCCAGTCGCGACGCTCATTGGGGGGATACGCAGTATTTT.

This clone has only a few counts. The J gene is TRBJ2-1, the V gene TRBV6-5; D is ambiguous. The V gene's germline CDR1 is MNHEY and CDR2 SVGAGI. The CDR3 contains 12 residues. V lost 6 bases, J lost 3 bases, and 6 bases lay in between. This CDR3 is CASSDLYNEQFF. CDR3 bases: TGTGCCAGCAGCGACCTCTACAATGAGCAGTTCTTC.

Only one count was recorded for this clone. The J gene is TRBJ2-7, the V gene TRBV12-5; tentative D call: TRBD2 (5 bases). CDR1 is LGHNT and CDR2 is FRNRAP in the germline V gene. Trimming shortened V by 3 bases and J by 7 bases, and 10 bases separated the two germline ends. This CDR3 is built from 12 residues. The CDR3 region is CASGFEGGEQYF. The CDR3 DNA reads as TGTGCTAGTGGTTTTGAAGGCGGGGAGCAGTACTTC.

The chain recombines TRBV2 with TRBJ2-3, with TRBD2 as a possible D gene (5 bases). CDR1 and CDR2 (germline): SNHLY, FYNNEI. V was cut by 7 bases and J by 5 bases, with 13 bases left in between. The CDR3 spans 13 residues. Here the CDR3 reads CASTVLRGDTQYF. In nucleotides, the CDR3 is TGTGCCAGCACCGTCCTCCGGGGAGATACGCAGTATTTT.

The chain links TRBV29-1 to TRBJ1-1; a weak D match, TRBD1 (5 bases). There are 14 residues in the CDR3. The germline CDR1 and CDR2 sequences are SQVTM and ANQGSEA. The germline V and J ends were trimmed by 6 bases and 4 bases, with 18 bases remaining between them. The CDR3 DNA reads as TGCAGCGTCCCCCCCCGGGGGAGAAGCACTGAAGCTTTCTTT. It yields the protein CSVPPRGRSTEAFF.

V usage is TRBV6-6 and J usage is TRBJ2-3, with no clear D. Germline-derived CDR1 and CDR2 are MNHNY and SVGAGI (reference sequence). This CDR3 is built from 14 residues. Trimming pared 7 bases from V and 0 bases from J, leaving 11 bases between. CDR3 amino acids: CASTFAGSTDTQYF. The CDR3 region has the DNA TGTGCCAGCACCTTCGCCGGGAGCACAGATACGCAGTATTTT.

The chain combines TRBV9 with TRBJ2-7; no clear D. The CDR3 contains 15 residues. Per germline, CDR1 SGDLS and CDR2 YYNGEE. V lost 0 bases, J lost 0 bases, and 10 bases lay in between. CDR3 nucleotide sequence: TGTGCCAGCAGCGTAGGATTATCAGGCTCCTACGAGCAGTACTTC. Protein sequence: CASSVGLSGSYEQYF.

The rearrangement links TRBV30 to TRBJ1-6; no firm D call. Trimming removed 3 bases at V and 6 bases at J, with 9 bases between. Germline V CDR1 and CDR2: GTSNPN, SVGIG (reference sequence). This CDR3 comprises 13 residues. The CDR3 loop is CAWRVDFNSPLHF. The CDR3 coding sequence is TGTGCCTGGAGGGTGGACTTTAATTCACCCCTCCACTTT.